The 24 T cell receptor beta chains given below trace back to one sample, sequenced in a study of T cells after yellow fever vaccination. TCRdb ran MiXCR on the 5' RACE reads and lists one entry per CDR3 protein. The data contain approximately 300,000 distinct CDR3 sequences, about 10% of them singletons. This specimen was CD4+ T cells sorted from PBMCs, taken 45 days after the yellow fever booster vaccination. These receptors originate from a young man who received the YFV17D yellow fever vaccine.

This clonotype appeared many times. The chain joins TRBV4-3 to TRBJ2-2, with TRBD2 as a possible D gene (5 bases). CDR1 and CDR2 from the germline V gene are LGHNA and YSLEER. The CDR3 spans 12 residues. V was clipped by 6 bases and J by 3 bases, with 5 bases between them. CDR3 residues: CASRDYTGELFF. The DNA for the CDR3 is TGCGCCAGCAGGGACTACACCGGGGAGCTGTTTTTT.

A few counts support this clonotype. The V and J genes are TRBV2 and TRBJ2-1; D perhaps matches TRBD2 (6 bases). V was shortened by 7 bases and J by 12 bases, with 19 bases between the two germline ends. In germline, CDR1 is SNHLY, CDR2 FYNNEI. The CDR3 is made up of 13 amino acids. In nucleotides, the CDR3 is TGTGCCAGCATCAGAGACCAGCCGGAGGGGCAGTTCTTC. Amino acids: CASIRDQPEGQFF.

This clonotype has a handful of counts. J is TRBJ1-2 and V is TRBV2; 7 nucleotides line up with TRBD1. The germline CDR1 and CDR2 sequences are SNHLY and FYNNEI. CDR3 length equals 11 residues. J gave up 14 bases and V 2 bases, and 5 bases lay outside the gene matches. Here the CDR3 DNA reads TGTGCCAGCAGTGAACAGGCGGGACAGACCTTC. Translating gives CASSEQAGQTF.

Ten or more counts support this clonotype. Compared with germline, one end of the junction differs, possibly owing to a read error. The V gene is TRBV7-2, the J gene TRBJ2-5, with unresolved D. The CDR3 contains 12 residues. Germline CDR1 reads SGHTA; CDR2 reads FQGNSA. CDR3 bases: TGCGCCAGCAGCTTGACCCAAGAGACCCAGTACTTC. It is translated as CASSLTQETQYF.

V gene TRBV5-6 combines with J gene TRBJ1-5; 7 nucleotides match TRBD1. The V gene end was trimmed by 4 bases and the J gene end by 6 bases; junction bases not matched to a gene: 7. The germline V gene has CDR1 SGHDT and CDR2 YYEEEE. The CDR3 runs to 14 residues. The CDR3 reads CASSGGQPGQPQHF. For the CDR3, the DNA is TGTGCCAGCAGCGGGGGACAGCCGGGTCAGCCCCAGCATTTT.

This clonotype was recorded at least ten times. V gene TRBV12-3 or TRBV12-4 combines with J gene TRBJ1-5; 7 positions match TRBD1. The CDR3 contains 14 residues. With 6 bases clipped from V and 7 bases from J, the junction kept 9 bases outside the gene matches. In DNA, the CDR3 is TGTGCCAGCAGCCCTAACGACAGGGCGCAGCCCCAGCATTTT. Translation: CASSPNDRAQPQHF.

This chain uses TRBV28 with TRBJ1-4; 7 bases line up with TRBD1. With 10 bases clipped from V and 8 bases from J, the junction kept 10 bases outside the gene matches. Per the germline V gene, CDR1 is MDHEN and CDR2 is SYDVKM. This CDR3 has 13 amino acids. The CDR3 is CATLGGWGEKLFF. CDR3 DNA: TGTGCCACCCTAGGGGGCTGGGGAGAAAAACTGTTTTTT.

This chain links TRBV24-1 with TRBJ2-2; D is perhaps TRBD1 (5 bases). Germline CDR1 reads KGHDR; CDR2 reads SFDVKD. Trimming removed 8 bases from V and 8 bases from J, with 20 bases in between. The CDR3 length is 15 residues. CDR3 region: CATTFFVSAGGELFF. CDR3 coding DNA: TGTGCCACCACCTTCTTTGTATCTGCAGGGGGGGAGCTGTTTTTT.

V and J are TRBV20-1 and TRBJ2-5; 8 bases align to TRBD2. Germline values: CDR1 DFQATT, CDR2 SNEGSKA (reference sequence). The CDR3 extends over 13 amino acids. The J segment lost 1 base and the V segment lost 3 bases, leaving 1 base of the junction unmatched. The CDR3 DNA reads TGCAGTGCTAGCGGGGGGGGCCAAGAGACCCAGTACTTC. Translation gives CSASGGGQETQYF.

Details on this clonotype: With a much larger clone just one base away, this may be a read error. The genes are TRBV6-8 and TRBJ2-3; D unclear. Germline CDR1 is MNHGY and CDR2 is SAAAGT. The CDR3 sequence is 11 residues long. Trimming pared 2 bases from V and 5 bases from J, leaving 2 bases between. In nucleotides, the CDR3 is TGTGCCAGCAGTTACAAAGATACGCAGTATTTT. As protein: CASSYKDTQYF.

This clonotype has at least ten counts. This chain joins TRBV18 and TRBJ2-5; 8 positions match TRBD2. The CDR3 consists of 15 residues. Trimming cost V 6 bases and J 4 bases; bases outside gene matches: 10. Per germline, CDR1 KGHSH and CDR2 LQKENI. The CDR3: CASSPVAGNGETQYF. The CDR3 DNA sequence: TGTGCCAGCTCTCCGGTAGCGGGGAACGGAGAGACCCAGTACTTC.

This clonotype was detected only a few times. The chain recombines TRBV4-3 with TRBJ2-6; no clear D. Trimming removed 0 bases at V and 0 bases at J, with 6 bases between. The CDR3 has 16 amino acids. CDR1 and CDR2 (germline): LGHNA, YSLEER. Here the CDR3 DNA reads TGCGCCAGCAGCCAAGACAGGAGCTCTGGGGCCAACGTCCTGACTTTC. This codes for CASSQDRSSGANVLTF.

The chain uses TRBV24-1 and TRBJ2-5; 11 bases are shared with TRBD2. The junction had 4 bases not matched to a gene; V was cut back by 3 bases and J by 5 bases. The CDR3 is made up of 15 amino acids. Germline-derived CDR1 and CDR2 are KGHDR and SFDVKD. In DNA form, the CDR3 reads TGTGCCACCAGTGATCCTGGGACTAGCGGTGAGACCCAGTACTTC. It encodes CATSDPGTSGETQYF.

This clonotype was seen at least ten times. The genes are TRBV29-1 and TRBJ2-5, with TRBD2 matching over 13 bases. The germline V gene has CDR1 SQVTM and CDR2 ANQGSEA. V was clipped by 7 bases and J by 5 bases; unmatched bases: 7. CDR3 length: 14 residues. In DNA, the CDR3 is TGCAGCGCGACCTCGACTAGCGGGGGGGAGACCCAGTACTTC. This encodes CSATSTSGGETQYF.

This clonotype was counted ten times or more. The CDR3 loop reads CASSDSRMSGELFF. The CDR3 DNA sequence: TGTGCCAGCAGTGACTCGAGAATGTCCGGGGAGCTGTTTTTT. This rearrangement joins TRBV6-4 to TRBJ2-2; D call uncertain. Germline-derived CDR1 and CDR2 are MRHNA and SNTAGT. The length of the CDR3 is 14 residues. Trimming stripped 0 bases from V and 6 bases from J, with 8 bases between.

This clonotype appeared a few times. The genes are TRBV7-2 and TRBJ2-7; D might be TRBD1 or TRBD2, each matching 5 bases. Germline-derived CDR1 and CDR2 are SGHTA and FQGNSA. The CDR3 covers 16 residues. Trimming took 3 bases from V and 2 from J, leaving 17 bases between them. CDR3 sequence: CASSFSWDVGTYEQYF. CDR3 DNA: TGTGCCAGCAGCTTTTCGTGGGACGTGGGGACCTACGAGCAGTACTTC.

This clonotype was found many times. This sequence joins TRBV29-1 and TRBJ2-5; D not resolved. Germline CDR1 is SQVTM and CDR2 is ANQGSEA. CDR3 length equals 10 residues. Trimming removed 4 bases from V and 5 bases from J, with 5 bases in between. The CDR3: CSVAEETQYF. The CDR3 DNA sequence: TGCAGCGTTGCAGAGGAGACCCAGTACTTC.

This clonotype was detected ten times or more. This chain connects TRBV12-3 or TRBV12-4 to TRBJ1-6; TRBD1 aligns across 9 bases. This CDR3 has 14 residues. V shed 6 bases, J shed 7 bases, and the junction held 4 bases outside the gene matches. CDR3 loop: CASSDRGENSPLHF. The CDR3 region has the DNA TGTGCCAGCAGCGACAGGGGGGAAAATTCACCCCTCCACTTT.

The chain carries TRBV20-1 and TRBJ2-1; possibly TRBD2 for D (5 bases). This CDR3 is built from 16 residues. V lost 0 bases to trimming and J lost 3 bases, with 15 bases between them. Germline V gene lookup returns CDR1 DFQATT and CDR2 SNEGSKA (reference sequence). DNA of the CDR3: TGCAGTGCTAGAGATCGCCTCTGGAGCGGCTACAATGAGCAGTTCTTC. It translates to CSARDRLWSGYNEQFF.

This clonotype was counted between two and nine times. The chain joins TRBV6-6 to TRBJ2-4; 9 bases fit TRBD1. Trimming cost V 8 bases and J 0 bases; bases outside gene matches: 14. The CDR3 consists of 18 residues. Germline V gives CDR1 MNHNY, CDR2 SVGAGI (reference sequence). CDR3 protein: CASRRPGQGGLAKNIQYF. The CDR3 region has the DNA TGTGCCAGCCGGAGACCGGGACAGGGAGGGTTAGCCAAAAACATTCAGTACTTC.

The chain joins TRBV6-5 to TRBJ2-7, with D unclear. The CDR3 is 14 residues long. Between the trimmed V and J ends, which lost 2 bases and 2 bases, there was a span of 10 bases. CDR1 and CDR2 from the germline V gene are MNHEY and SVGAGI. CDR3 nucleotides: TGTGCCAGCAGTTACATAGGGCCTGCCTACGAGCAGTACTTC. Its protein is CASSYIGPAYEQYF.

This clonotype has just a few counts. The chain joins TRBV4-3 to TRBJ1-2; 8 positions match TRBD1. Germline assignment: CDR1 LGHNA and CDR2 YSLEER. J was trimmed by 4 bases and V by 0 bases; bases with no gene match: 10. The CDR3 is 17 amino acids. CDR3 residues: CASSQDGTGRSTYGYTF. The CDR3 DNA reads TGCGCCAGCAGCCAAGACGGGACAGGCAGGAGCACCTATGGCTACACCTTC.

The rearrangement joins TRBV29-1 to TRBJ1-2; a weak D match, TRBD1 (6 bases). Germline CDR1 SQVTM, CDR2 ANQGSEA. V dropped 7 bases and J dropped 3 bases, with 15 bases sitting between them. CDR3 length: 13 amino acids. The CDR3 loop is CSAVQGTDYGYTF. DNA for the CDR3: TGCAGCGCCGTACAGGGTACAGACTATGGCTACACCTTC.

The chain couples TRBV5-1 to TRBJ2-7; 8 nucleotides line up with TRBD2. V was clipped by 4 bases and J by 6 bases; unmatched bases: 6. The CDR3 is made up of 13 amino acids. The germline CDR1 and CDR2 sequences are SGHRS and YFSETQ. This chain's CDR3 is CASSRGGHSEQYV. The CDR3 nucleotides are TGCGCCAGCAGCCGGGGGGGGCATTCCGAGCAGTACGTC.